Listed here are 17 T cell receptor beta chains from one sample, sequenced in a study of post-analysis software for immune sequencing data. Study results and caveats: Controls showed lower frequencies than patients for a handful of TRBV segments, and TRBV5-6, TRBV5-1 and TRBV20-1 were among these.

Researchers reported that TCR beta cDNA libraries carried unique molecular identifiers. TCRdb recomputed calls from the PCR reads with MiXCR, one row per CDR3 protein. This table holds 350,000 to 450,000 distinct CDR3 sequences, around 33% found once. Their antigens remain unidentified. The sequencing sample was made of blood. The receptors were gathered from a girl between 5 and 17 years old with multiple sclerosis.

The chain couples TRBV12-3 or TRBV12-4 to TRBJ1-2; D uncertain. With 3 bases removed from V and 7 bases from J, the gap between germline ends came to 9 bases. CDR3 length: 12 amino acids. CDR3 protein: CASSFEVPGYTF. The CDR3 coding sequence is TGTGCCAGCAGTTTTGAGGTCCCTGGCTACACCTTC.

This clonotype has a handful of counts. The gene calls are TRBV5-5 and TRBJ2-5, with TRBD1 as a possible D gene (6 bases). V dropped 0 bases and J dropped 4 bases, with 10 bases sitting between them. From germline, CDR1 is SGHKS and CDR2 YYEKEE (reference sequence). The CDR3 sequence is 14 residues long. The CDR3: CASSLAPGAETQYF. CDR3 nucleotides: TGTGCCAGCAGCTTGGCTCCAGGGGCAGAGACCCAGTACTTC.

The chain employs TRBV6-2 or TRBV6-3 and TRBJ2-1; TRBD1 aligns across 7 bases. From germline, CDR1 is MNHEY and CDR2 SVGEGT. This CDR3 has 15 amino acids. Trimming took 6 bases from V and 3 from J; bases not matched to a gene: 8. CDR3 sequence: CASSQQGSDYNEQFF. The CDR3, as DNA: TGTGCCAGCAGCCAACAGGGGTCCGACTACAATGAGCAGTTCTTC.

This chain joins TRBV2 and TRBJ2-3; no firm D call. The CDR3 loop spans 15 amino acids. Trimming took off 3 bases at V and 6 bases at J, with 16 bases between the two ends. CDR1 and CDR2 (germline): SNHLY, FYNNEI. CDR3 coding DNA: TGTGCCAGCAGTGAGGGGTCGCCATCCTGGGATACGCAGTATTTT. It specifies CASSEGSPSWDTQYF.

The chain is built from TRBV5-1 and TRBJ2-1; 7 nucleotides agree with TRBD2. The CDR3 is 15 amino acids. Germline loops: CDR1 SGHRS, CDR2 YFSETQ. V shed 6 bases and J 8 bases; nucleotides not matched to a gene: 14. CDR3 nucleotide sequence: TGCGCCAGCACCCGGGACTACACTTCTTGGGATGAGCAGTTCTTC. The encoded protein is CASTRDYTSWDEQFF.

CDR3 amino acids: CATTNRDKGGYYEQYF. In DNA, the CDR3 is TGTGCCACCACGAACCGGGACAAAGGGGGTTACTACGAGCAGTACTTC. The chain couples TRBV10-3 to TRBJ2-7, with D tentatively TRBD1 (6 bases). Germline CDR1 reads ENHRY; CDR2 reads SYGVKD. With 10 bases removed from V and 3 bases from J, the gap between germline ends came to 25 bases. The CDR3 contains 16 residues.

The chain combines TRBV7-9 with TRBJ2-7, with D possibly TRBD2 on 6 matching bases. Germline V gives CDR1 SEHNR, CDR2 FQNEAQ (reference sequence). This CDR3 region has 13 residues. V was pared by 8 bases and J by 3 bases, with 14 bases between. The CDR3 sequence is CASGSPEGYEQYF. CDR3 DNA sequence: TGTGCCAGCGGCTCCCCGGAGGGCTACGAGCAGTACTTC.

The genes are TRBV6-5 and TRBJ1-2; D call uncertain. Germline loops: CDR1 MNHEY, CDR2 SVGAGI. The length of the CDR3 is 13 residues. The V and J ends lost 5 bases and 5 bases respectively, with 12 bases between them. This CDR3 is CASSVDGKYGYTF. Written as DNA, the CDR3 is TGTGCCAGCAGTGTAGACGGCAAATATGGCTACACCTTC.

V gene TRBV11-2 combines with J gene TRBJ1-1, with D perhaps TRBD1 (5 bases). CDR3 length: 13 residues. Germline assignment: CDR1 SGHAT and CDR2 FQNNGV. Deletions cut 5 bases from V and 4 bases from J, with 11 bases between. CDR3 in DNA: TGTGCCAGCAGCCCGACGGGGCCCACTGAAGCTTTCTTT. Its protein is CASSPTGPTEAFF.

This chain links TRBV5-1 with TRBJ2-1; the D is unclear. V lost 0 bases and J lost 3, with 4 bases in between. CDR3 length equals 13 residues. Germline-derived CDR1 and CDR2 are SGHRS and YFSETQ. The CDR3 DNA sequence: TGCGCCAGCAGCTTGGCCATCTACAATGAGCAGTTCTTC. Its protein product is CASSLAIYNEQFF.

This clonotype was observed a few times. One end of the junction fails to match germline, which may point to a read error. The chain carries TRBV20-1 and TRBJ2-1; the match to TRBD1 covers 7 bases. The germline gives CDR1 DFQATT, CDR2 SNEGSKA (reference sequence). CDR3 length: 16 amino acids. The CDR3 protein is CSADYIHDRDPNEQFF. Written as DNA, the CDR3 is TGTAGTGCTGACTACATTCACGACAGGGACCCCAATGAGCAGTTCTTC.

The V and J genes are TRBV6-2 or TRBV6-3 and TRBJ1-2; 8 bases line up with TRBD1. Trimming removed 7 bases from V and 4 bases from J; junction bases left unmatched: 11. The CDR3 sequence is 15 residues long. Germline values: CDR1 MNHEY, CDR2 SVGEGT. This CDR3 reads CASTSSGTGCYGYTF. CDR3 DNA: TGTGCCAGCACTTCATCCGGGACAGGATGCTATGGCTACACCTTC.

CDR3 loop: CASSVSSPNYGYTF. The DNA of the CDR3 is TGTGCCAGCAGCGTAAGCTCGCCCAACTATGGCTACACCTTC. V is TRBV11-2 and J is TRBJ1-2; D unclear. The CDR3 totals 14 residues. The V gene's germline CDR1 is SGHAT and CDR2 FQNNGV. V lost 5 bases and J 2 bases, leaving 12 bases between the germline ends.

The genes are TRBV7-2 and TRBJ2-2; possible D gene TRBD1, 6 bases. The CDR3 is 14 amino acids. Trimming pared 6 bases from V and 4 bases from J, leaving 12 bases between. The germline gives CDR1 SGHTA, CDR2 FQGNSA. This chain's CDR3 is CASRSLTGTGELFF. The CDR3 coding sequence is TGTGCCAGCAGATCCTTGACAGGCACCGGGGAGCTGTTTTTT.

This clonotype has just one count. The rearrangement links TRBV7-9 to TRBJ2-7, with D tentatively TRBD2 (5 bases). Matching the DNA end better, TRBJ2-4 makes the J call doubtful. Germline V CDR1 and CDR2: SEHNR, FQNEAQ (reference sequence). CDR3 length equals 17 residues. This CDR3 reads CASSLLDWSSPKNIQYF. The CDR3 nucleotides are TGTGCCAGCAGCTTATTGGACTGGAGCTCTCCCAAAAACATTCAGTACTTC.

As for this clonotype: A much larger clonotype is one base distant, so this may be a read error. V and J are TRBV27 and TRBJ2-7; D unclear. CDR1 and CDR2 (germline): MNHEY, SMNVEV (reference sequence). Trimming shortened V by 4 bases and J by 2 bases, and 9 bases separated the two germline ends. This CDR3 spans 13 amino acids. Here the CDR3 DNA reads TGTGCCAGCAGTTACGCCAGAACCTACGAGCAGTACTTC. It codes for CASSYARTYEQYF.

This clonotype has just one count. This sequence joins TRBV28 and TRBJ1-4; D is possibly TRBD1 (6 bases). Germline V gives CDR1 MDHEN, CDR2 SYDVKM. The CDR3 extends over 15 amino acids. Trimming left V 4 bases short and J 7 bases short, with 16 bases between. CDR3 coding DNA: TGTGCCAGCAGTTCCAGGACAGCGAGAAGTGAAAAACTGTTTTTT. Protein sequence: CASSSRTARSEKLFF.